This is a list of T cell receptor beta chains from one sample in a study of CD4 T cells in relation to SARS-CoV-2 and coronaviruses. No cognate antigen is known for these TCRs. TCRdb keeps only in-frame clones here, not all; method: immunoSEQ multiplex PCR. The sample yields about 39,000 clones, over 75% seen once. Sequencing was done on a sample of memory CD4+ T cells from PBMCs, cultured in vitro. The receptors derive from an adult with COVID-19. Each CDR3 is given without its conserved first and last residue. The order of the fields is CDR3 protein, J gene, V gene, D gene. A D gene is named only where the DNA matches it firmly.

CDR3 protein: ASRLTANTGELF
J gene: TRBJ2-2
V gene: TRBV2
D gene: .

CDR3 protein: ASTPRDRGLGGYT
J gene: TRBJ1-2
V gene: TRBV28
D gene: TRBD1

CDR3 protein: ASSFFSGANVLT
J gene: TRBJ2-6
V gene: TRBV5-1
D gene: .

CDR3 protein: ASSYPTSGRTDTQY
J gene: TRBJ2-3
V gene: TRBV7-9
D gene: TRBD2

CDR3 protein: ATREQETQY
J gene: TRBJ2-5
V gene: TRBV15
D gene: .

CDR3 protein: ASSASPLLADSYNEQF
J gene: TRBJ2-1
V gene: TRBV7-9
D gene: TRBD2

CDR3 protein: ASSEGLKGGYGYT
J gene: TRBJ1-2
V gene: TRBV6-1
D gene: .

CDR3 protein: ASSPYARGNGEQF
J gene: TRBJ2-1
V gene: TRBV5-1
D gene: .

CDR3 protein: ASRRQGGGETQY
J gene: TRBJ2-5
V gene: TRBV19
D gene: .

CDR3 protein: ASSPGRRGSAEAF
J gene: TRBJ1-1
V gene: TRBV18
D gene: TRBD1

CDR3 protein: ATRRGGRNTGELF
J gene: TRBJ2-2
V gene: TRBV10-3
D gene: .

CDR3 protein: ASSLRQGDYQPQH
J gene: TRBJ1-5
V gene: TRBV28
D gene: TRBD1

CDR3 protein: ASSFGDRAHEQF
J gene: TRBJ2-1
V gene: TRBV28
D gene: TRBD1

CDR3 protein: ASSSSGNSYNEQF
J gene: TRBJ2-1
V gene: TRBV7-6
D gene: TRBD2

CDR3 protein: ASSDSRSNGANVLT
J gene: TRBJ2-6
V gene: TRBV25-1
D gene: .

CDR3 protein: ASSRTSGKETQY
J gene: TRBJ2-5
V gene: TRBV18
D gene: TRBD2

CDR3 protein: SVAPTANYGYT
J gene: TRBJ1-2
V gene: TRBV29-1
D gene: .

CDR3 protein: ASSLAVGTDQPQH
J gene: TRBJ1-5
V gene: TRBV7-8
D gene: .

CDR3 protein: ASSRGLAGDEQY
J gene: TRBJ2-7
V gene: TRBV3-1/TRBV3-2
D gene: TRBD2

CDR3 protein: ASSPTSGTDTQY
J gene: TRBJ2-3
V gene: TRBV9
D gene: .

CDR3 protein: ASSKDLPGTGELF
J gene: TRBJ2-2
V gene: TRBV6-4
D gene: .

CDR3 protein: ASSLLGKPQH
J gene: TRBJ1-5
V gene: TRBV28
D gene: .

CDR3 protein: ASSLNPGLYNEQF
J gene: TRBJ2-1
V gene: TRBV7-3
D gene: .

CDR3 protein: ASSSDRARGYTEAF
J gene: TRBJ1-1
V gene: TRBV14
D gene: TRBD1

CDR3 protein: ASSYNSGANVLT
J gene: TRBJ2-6
V gene: TRBV6-2/TRBV6-3
D gene: .

CDR3 protein: ARSLALEGGGDGYT
J gene: TRBJ1-2
V gene: TRBV5-3
D gene: .

CDR3 protein: ASSQDLGAGGEKLF
J gene: TRBJ1-4
V gene: TRBV3-1/TRBV3-2
D gene: .

CDR3 protein: SVLGRPSTDTQY
J gene: TRBJ2-3
V gene: TRBV29-1
D gene: .

CDR3 protein: ASSLGRSGNTIY
J gene: TRBJ1-3
V gene: TRBV7-2
D gene: .

CDR3 protein: ASSNLAEETQY
J gene: TRBJ2-5
V gene: TRBV5-1
D gene: .

CDR3 protein: ASSMGLEGNEQF
J gene: TRBJ2-1
V gene: TRBV19
D gene: .

CDR3 protein: ATSASGRRRTDTQY
J gene: TRBJ2-3
V gene: TRBV24-1
D gene: TRBD2

CDR3 protein: ASSLAGGTGELF
J gene: TRBJ2-2
V gene: TRBV11-3
D gene: TRBD2

CDR3 protein: AWSPSGRGETQY
J gene: TRBJ2-5
V gene: TRBV30
D gene: TRBD2

CDR3 protein: ASSPATRSYNEQF
J gene: TRBJ2-1
V gene: TRBV5-4
D gene: .

CDR3 protein: ASRRQGVDTQY
J gene: TRBJ2-3
V gene: TRBV12-3/TRBV12-4
D gene: TRBD1

CDR3 protein: ASSLTGTSGYYEQY
J gene: TRBJ2-7
V gene: TRBV4-1
D gene: TRBD2

CDR3 protein: AISEGDTEAF
J gene: TRBJ1-1
V gene: TRBV10-3
D gene: .

CDR3 protein: ATSRGGTGDEQY
J gene: TRBJ2-7
V gene: TRBV15
D gene: TRBD1

CDR3 protein: ASSLFPRQMIPNEQF
J gene: TRBJ2-1
V gene: TRBV25-1
D gene: .

CDR3 protein: ASSSTEGRKY
J gene: TRBJ2-7
V gene: TRBV12-3/TRBV12-4
D gene: .